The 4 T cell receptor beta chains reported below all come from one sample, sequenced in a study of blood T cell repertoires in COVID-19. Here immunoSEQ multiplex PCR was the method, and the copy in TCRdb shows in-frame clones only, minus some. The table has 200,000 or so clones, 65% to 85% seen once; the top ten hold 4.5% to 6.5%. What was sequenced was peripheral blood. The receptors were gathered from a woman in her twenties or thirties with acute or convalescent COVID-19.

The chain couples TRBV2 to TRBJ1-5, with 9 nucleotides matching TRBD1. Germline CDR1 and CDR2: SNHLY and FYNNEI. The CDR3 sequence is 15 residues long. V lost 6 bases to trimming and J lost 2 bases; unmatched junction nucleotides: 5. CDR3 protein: CASSPRTGGNQPQHF. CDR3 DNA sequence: TGTGCCAGCAGCCCTAGGACAGGGGGCAATCAGCCCCAGCATTTT.

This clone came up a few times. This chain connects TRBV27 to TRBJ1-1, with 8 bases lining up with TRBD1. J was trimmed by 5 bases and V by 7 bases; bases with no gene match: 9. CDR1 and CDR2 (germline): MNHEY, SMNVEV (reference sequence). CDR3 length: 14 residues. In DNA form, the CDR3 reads TGTGCCAGCAAAATTCAGGGGGCCGGGACTGAAGCTTTCTTT. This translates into CASKIQGAGTEAFF.

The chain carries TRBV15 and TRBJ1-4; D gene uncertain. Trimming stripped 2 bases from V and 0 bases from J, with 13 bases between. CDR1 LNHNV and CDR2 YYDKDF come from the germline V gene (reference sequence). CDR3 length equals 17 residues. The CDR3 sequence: CATSRPGLAPTNEKLFF. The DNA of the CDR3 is TGTGCCACCAGCAGACCCGGACTGGCCCCAACTAATGAAAAACTGTTTTTT.

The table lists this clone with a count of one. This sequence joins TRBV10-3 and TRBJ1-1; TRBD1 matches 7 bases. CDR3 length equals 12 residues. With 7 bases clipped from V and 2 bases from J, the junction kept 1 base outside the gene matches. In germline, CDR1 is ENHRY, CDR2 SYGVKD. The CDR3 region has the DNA TGTGCCATCAAGGGGGCTAACACTGAAGCTTTCTTT. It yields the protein CAIKGANTEAFF.